Described below is a single T cell receptor beta chain sequence and its context. Germline V gene lookup returns CDR1 LGHNA and CDR2 YNFKEQ. The length of the CDR3 is 17 residues. Unmatched junction bases numbered 4, after V lost 3 bases and J lost 2 bases. This entry belongs to a study of blood T cell repertoires in COVID-19. Turning to the study itself: The cDNA or gDNA used as material had been derived from T cells, B-cell-depleted T cells, or PBMCs.

Only in-frame clones appear in the TCRdb table, and some are missing; sequencing was by immunoSEQ multiplex PCR. The sample shows more than 200,000 clones, around 86% of them seen only once. Source material: peripheral blood. The clonotype was recovered from a man aged 45-60 years with COVID-19, enrolled during active disease. The chain recombines TRBV4-2 with TRBJ2-5; 15 nucleotides agree with TRBD2. CDR3 in DNA: TGTGCCAGCAGCCACGGACTAGCGGGAGGGATACAAGAGACCCAGTACTTC. Translated, it gives CASSHGLAGGIQETQYF.